One and the same sample provided the 30 T cell receptor beta chains below, sequenced in a study of blood T cell repertoires in COVID-19. Profiled with immunoSEQ multiplex PCR; TCRdb holds only in-frame clones, not every one. Among under 80,000 clones listed, roughly three quarters were seen once. Sequences were obtained from peripheral blood. Receptors were obtained from a human donor in a cohort sampled during active COVID-19.

As to this clone: Other DNA variants within this sample encode the same CDR3. The rearrangement links TRBV13 to TRBJ2-1, with TRBD2 matching 9 bases. Germline CDR1 is PRHDT and CDR2 is FYEKMQ (reference sequence). The CDR3 length is 15 residues. Unmatched junction bases numbered 10, after V lost 5 bases and J lost 8 bases. CDR3 nucleotides: TGTGCCAGCAGCAGGGGGCGGGGGGGCTGGCATGAGCAGTTCTTC. Its translation is CASSRGRGGWHEQFF.

The chain recombines TRBV10-3 with TRBJ2-3, with 8 bases lining up with TRBD2. V shed 4 bases, J shed 6 bases, and the junction held 3 bases outside the gene matches. Germline assignment: CDR1 ENHRY and CDR2 SYGVKD. The CDR3 is 13 residues long. DNA of the CDR3: TGTGCCATCAGTGCAGCGGGAGTGGATACGCAGTATTTT. It is translated as CAISAAGVDTQYF.

The chain uses TRBV5-4 and TRBJ1-6, with D possibly TRBD1 on 6 matching bases. The germline V gene encodes CDR1 SGHNT and CDR2 YYREEE (reference sequence). This CDR3 comprises 13 residues. The ends were cut back, 5 bases at V and 7 bases at J, with 10 bases in the middle. The CDR3 here is CASRATGNSPLHF. DNA for the CDR3: TGTGCCAGCAGGGCTACAGGGAATTCACCCCTCCACTTT.

DNA of the CDR3: TGTGCCAGCAGCCAAGAGGGACAGGGGGCCAAAAACATTCAGTACTTC. It is translated as CASSQEGQGAKNIQYF. This chain connects TRBV14 to TRBJ2-4, with 10 bases identical to TRBD1. CDR1 SGHDN and CDR2 FVKESK come from the germline V gene. The CDR3 covers 16 residues. Trimming cost V 0 bases and J 1 base; bases outside gene matches: 0.

This clone was counted only a few times. V gene TRBV2 combines with J gene TRBJ2-7; 8 nucleotides match TRBD2. CDR1 SNHLY and CDR2 FYNNEI come from the germline V gene. The CDR3 is 12 residues long. The V gene end was trimmed by 10 bases and the J gene end by 3 bases; junction bases not matched to a gene: 5. CDR3 bases: TGTGCCACCTCGGGGGGGGACTACGAGCAGTACTTC. Translated, it gives CATSGGDYEQYF.

The chain recombines TRBV30 with TRBJ2-7; D possibly corresponds to TRBD1 (5 bases). The CDR3 is 15 residues long. Trimming took off 2 bases at V and 2 bases at J, with 16 bases between the two ends. Germline V lookup: CDR1 GTSNPN, CDR2 SVGIG (reference sequence). The CDR3 DNA reads TGTGCCTGGAGTCCAACAGGTGGATGGGCCTACGAGCAGTACTTC. Protein sequence: CAWSPTGGWAYEQYF.

V gene TRBV5-1 combines with J gene TRBJ2-7, with 7 bases aligning to TRBD1. The V segment lost 0 bases and the J segment 7 bases; nucleotides outside the gene matches: 10. Per the germline V gene, CDR1 is SGHRS and CDR2 is YFSETQ. The CDR3 length is 15 residues. CDR3 residues: CASSLEGRGSGEQYF. In DNA form, the CDR3 reads TGCGCCAGCAGCTTGGAGGGCAGGGGGTCTGGAGAGCAGTACTTC.

This sequence joins TRBV18 and TRBJ1-5; 9 bases match TRBD1. The germline gives CDR1 KGHSH, CDR2 LQKENI. This CDR3 comprises 14 residues. V lost 4 bases, J lost 4 bases, and 2 bases stayed unmatched. The CDR3 region is CASSLGQGNQPQHF. Here the CDR3 DNA reads TGTGCCAGCTCACTTGGACAGGGGAATCAGCCCCAGCATTTT.

This clone was picked up a small number of times. The chain carries TRBV6-1 and TRBJ2-1; no definite D call. The V and J ends lost 3 bases and 2 bases respectively, with 14 bases between them. Germline values: CDR1 MNHNS, CDR2 SASEGT. The CDR3 runs to 16 residues. The CDR3 protein is CASSDSSWHAYNEQFF. CDR3 sequence (DNA): TGTGCCAGCAGTGATTCGTCTTGGCATGCCTACAATGAGCAGTTCTTC.

The V and J genes are TRBV6-2 or TRBV6-3 and TRBJ1-5, with no clear D. The CDR3 consists of 15 residues. Germline loops: CDR1 MNHEY, CDR2 SVGEGT. V was shortened by 2 bases and J by 4 bases, with 12 bases between the two germline ends. The CDR3, as DNA: TGTGCCAGCAGTTACGGACCCACGGGGAATCAGCCCCAGCATTTT. Amino acid sequence: CASSYGPTGNQPQHF.

This chain connects TRBV7-8 to TRBJ1-6; D may be TRBD1 (6 bases). This CDR3 has 17 residues. With 1 base removed from V and 0 bases from J, the gap between germline ends came to 10 bases. Germline CDR1 reads SGHVS; CDR2 reads FQNEAQ. The CDR3 nucleotides are TGTGCCAGCAGCTTAGGGACAGTAAGCTCCTATAATTCACCCCTCCACTTT. Its protein product is CASSLGTVSSYNSPLHF.

The chain recombines TRBV7-9 with TRBJ1-1, with D possibly matching TRBD1 (5 bases). V lost 4 bases to trimming and J lost 0 bases, with 18 bases between them. The germline V gene has CDR1 SEHNR and CDR2 FQNEAQ (reference sequence). CDR3 size: 17 residues. The CDR3 DNA sequence: TGTGCCAGCAGCTCCCCCTCGGGGGTGACAATGAACACTGAAGCTTTCTTT. Encoded protein: CASSSPSGVTMNTEAFF.

This chain links TRBV18 with TRBJ1-2, with D perhaps TRBD1 (5 bases). Germline assignment: CDR1 KGHSH and CDR2 LQKENI. V shed 5 bases and J shed 6 bases, with 25 bases lying between them. This CDR3 has 17 residues. DNA of the CDR3: TGTGCCAGCTCAGCCTCTTCGACGAACGGGGGGGATCATGGCTACACCTTC. This codes for CASSASSTNGGDHGYTF. Looking up the rest from reference TRBV18 and TRBJ1-2 gives the full variable domain: NAGVMQNPRHLVRRRGQEARLRCSPMKGHSHVYWYRQLPEEGLKFMVYLQKENIIDESGMPKERFSAEFPKEGPSILRIQQVVRGDSAAYFCASSASSTNGGDHGYTFGSGTRLTVV.

This chain connects TRBV7-6 to TRBJ2-1; 13 positions match TRBD2. Germline V gene sequence: CDR1 SGHVS, CDR2 FNYEAQ. V shed 5 bases, J shed 7 bases, and the junction held 11 bases outside the gene matches. The CDR3 extends over 17 amino acids. The DNA for the CDR3 is TGTGCCAGCAGCGGTGTCTGGACTAGCGGGAGAAGGAATGAGCAGTTCTTC. Translating it yields CASSGVWTSGRRNEQFF.

This clone was seen just once. V usage is TRBV7-2 and J usage is TRBJ1-5; 7 bases match TRBD1. The CDR3 has 15 amino acids. Germline V gene data show CDR1 as SGHTA and CDR2 as FQGNSA. V trimming: 5 bases; J trimming: 0 bases; junction bases outside the gene matches: 4. CDR3: CASSRTGVSNQPQHF. CDR3 sequence (DNA): TGTGCCAGCAGCCGCACAGGGGTTAGCAATCAGCCCCAGCATTTT.

The chain couples TRBV11-3 to TRBJ2-2; possible D gene TRBD2, 7 bases. This CDR3 comprises 15 residues. CDR1 SGHNT and CDR2 YENEEA come from the germline V gene. V shed 3 bases and J shed 6 bases, with 14 bases lying between them. CDR3 nucleotides: TGTGCCAGCAGCTTCGGGGGCCGGGGGGCCGGGGAGCTGTTTTTT. This sequence encodes CASSFGGRGAGELFF.

This CDR3 reads CASSWQGVQEKLFF. The CDR3 bases are TGTGCCAGCAGCTGGCAGGGGGTTCAAGAAAAACTGTTTTTT. The chain uses TRBV7-9 and TRBJ1-4, with 7 nucleotides matching TRBD1. Germline V lookup: CDR1 SEHNR, CDR2 FQNEAQ (reference sequence). CDR3 size: 14 residues. Trimming removed 4 bases from V and 8 bases from J; junction bases left unmatched: 7.

The chain is built from TRBV9 and TRBJ1-3, with D uncertain. The CDR3 is made up of 14 amino acids. V was shortened by 0 bases and J by 0 bases, with 4 bases between the two germline ends. Germline V gives CDR1 SGDLS, CDR2 YYNGEE. The CDR3 is CASSVGSSGNTIYF. DNA of the CDR3: TGTGCCAGCAGCGTAGGGAGCTCTGGAAACACCATATATTTT.

The chain links TRBV4-3 to TRBJ1-1, with TRBD1 identical over 9 bases. CDR3 length equals 15 residues. V lost 0 bases and J lost 6; bases outside the gene matches: 5. Germline CDR1 LGHNA, CDR2 YSLEER. The CDR3 nucleotides are TGCGCCAGCAGCCAAGAGGGACAGGGTGTACCTGAAGCTTTCTTT. Protein product: CASSQEGQGVPEAFF.

The genes are TRBV6-2 or TRBV6-3 and TRBJ2-3; D not resolved. Trimming stripped 4 bases from V and 3 bases from J, with 5 bases between. The CDR3 loop spans 12 amino acids. From germline, CDR1 is MNHEY and CDR2 SVGEGT. CDR3 loop: CASSSSTDTQYF. The CDR3 nucleotides are TGTGCCAGCAGTTCCAGTACAGATACGCAGTATTTT.

The chain recombines TRBV6-5 with TRBJ2-7; 8 bases fit TRBD1. Germline assignment: CDR1 MNHEY and CDR2 SVGAGI. The CDR3 loop spans 15 amino acids. Trimming cost V 2 bases and J 4 bases; bases outside gene matches: 7. The CDR3 nucleotides are TGTGCCAGCAGTTACGGGAACAGGGGGACATACGAGCAGTACTTC. Its translation: CASSYGNRGTYEQYF.

The V call is TRBV7-2, the J call TRBJ1-4, with 8 bases matching TRBD1. From germline, CDR1 is SGHTA and CDR2 FQGNSA. Germline trimming cut 5 bases from V and 8 bases from J; bases unmatched to any gene: 10. The CDR3 has 15 residues. CDR3 residues: CASSTGQGGREKLFF. The CDR3 DNA reads TGTGCCAGCAGCACCGGACAGGGTGGGCGGGAAAAACTGTTTTTT.

V is TRBV6-5 and J is TRBJ2-3, with 9 bases lining up with TRBD1. This CDR3 has 15 residues. The ends lost 6 bases at V and 4 bases at J; junction bases unmatched: 8. Germline assignment: CDR1 MNHEY and CDR2 SVGAGI. In nucleotides, the CDR3 is TGTGCCAGCAGCCTGGGACAGGGTCAAGCAGATACGCAGTATTTT. It encodes CASSLGQGQADTQYF.

The rearrangement links TRBV28 to TRBJ1-5, with 7 bases matching TRBD1. This CDR3 has 17 residues. With V trimmed by 4 bases and J by 4 bases, 13 bases remained unmatched. Germline CDR1 reads MDHEN; CDR2 reads SYDVKM. CDR3 nucleotides: TGTGCCAGCAGTTACCCGCCGCTGACAGGGAGGAATCAGCCCCAGCATTTT. This gives the protein CASSYPPLTGRNQPQHF.

The rearrangement uses TRBV11-2 and TRBJ2-7, with 14 bases aligning to TRBD2. This CDR3 comprises 17 residues. The trim removed 5 bases at V and 3 bases at J, leaving 9 bases unmatched. CDR1 is SGHAT and CDR2 is FQNNGV in the germline V gene. For the CDR3, the DNA is TGTGCCAGCAGCCCGAGACCGGGACTAGCGGGGGACTACGAGCAGTACTTC. It is translated as CASSPRPGLAGDYEQYF. The complete variable domain, with remaining parts taken from reference TRBV11-2 and TRBJ2-7, reads EAGVAQSPRYKIIEKRQSVAFWCNPISGHATLYWYQQILGQGPKLLIQFQNNGVVDDSQLPKDRFSAERLKGVDSTLKIQPAKLEDSAVYLCASSPRPGLAGDYEQYFGPGTRLTVT.

The V call is TRBV13, the J call TRBJ2-1, with TRBD1 matching over 11 bases. J was trimmed by 9 bases and V by 5 bases; bases with no gene match: 12. Germline CDR1 and CDR2: PRHDT and FYEKMQ (reference sequence). This CDR3 has 16 amino acids. CDR3 sequence (DNA): TGTGCCAGCAGCACCACGCGGACAGGGGGCGAGGCTGAGCAGTTCTTC. Its translation is CASSTTRTGGEAEQFF.

The chain is built from TRBV5-4 and TRBJ1-2; D is undetermined. This CDR3 is 12 amino acids long. The V end lost 2 bases, the J end lost 2 bases, and 4 bases lay between the germline ends. CDR1 is SGHNT, CDR2 YYREEE, per germline (reference sequence). For the CDR3, the DNA is TGTGCCAGCAGCTTTGAGAACTATGGCTACACCTTC. Residues: CASSFENYGYTF.

In this sample, this clone turned up once. The chain links TRBV19 to TRBJ1-2; 10 bases are a match to TRBD1. The CDR3 covers 15 residues. The junction had 8 bases not matched to a gene; V was cut back by 6 bases and J by 4 bases. CDR1 is LNHDA, CDR2 SQIVND, per germline (reference sequence). The CDR3 DNA follows: TGTGCCAGTAGCCCCTCTGGGACAGGGGTCTATGGCTACACCTTC. Protein: CASSPSGTGVYGYTF.

This clone was seen a handful of times. The gene calls are TRBV11-2 and TRBJ2-7; 7 bases map to TRBD2. The trim removed 5 bases at V and 3 bases at J, leaving 7 bases unmatched. From germline, CDR1 is SGHAT and CDR2 FQNNGV. The CDR3 consists of 14 residues. The CDR3 protein is CASSPAGLLYEQYF. The CDR3 coding sequence is TGTGCCAGCAGCCCGGCGGGACTACTCTACGAGCAGTACTTC.

A note on this clone: The identical CDR3 is also encoded by other nucleotide sequences in the sample. The CDR3 protein is CAWSSNYGYTF. The DNA of the CDR3 is TGTGCCTGGAGCTCTAACTATGGCTACACCTTC. The chain combines TRBV30 with TRBJ1-2, with D uncertain. The V and J ends lost 3 bases and 0 bases respectively, with 2 bases between them. This CDR3 has 11 residues. Germline loops: CDR1 GTSNPN, CDR2 SVGIG (reference sequence).